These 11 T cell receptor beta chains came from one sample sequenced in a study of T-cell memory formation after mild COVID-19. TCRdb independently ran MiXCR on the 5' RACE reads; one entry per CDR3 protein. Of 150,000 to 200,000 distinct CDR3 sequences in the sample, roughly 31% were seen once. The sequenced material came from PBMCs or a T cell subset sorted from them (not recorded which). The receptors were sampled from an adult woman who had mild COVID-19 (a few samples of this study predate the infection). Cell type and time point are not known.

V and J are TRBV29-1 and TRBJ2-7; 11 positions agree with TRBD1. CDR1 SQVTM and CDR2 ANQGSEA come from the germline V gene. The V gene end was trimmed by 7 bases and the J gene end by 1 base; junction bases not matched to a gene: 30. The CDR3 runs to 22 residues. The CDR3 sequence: CSERAGTGGTRRLAARSYEQYF. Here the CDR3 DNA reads TGCAGCGAGAGAGCCGGGACAGGGGGAACACGTCGACTAGCCGCCCGTTCCTACGAGCAGTACTTC.

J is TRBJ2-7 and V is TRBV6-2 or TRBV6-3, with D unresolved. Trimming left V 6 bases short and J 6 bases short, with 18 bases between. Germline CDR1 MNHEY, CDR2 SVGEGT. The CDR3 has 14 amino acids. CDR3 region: CASRQPWTFVEQYF. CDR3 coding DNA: TGTGCCAGCAGGCAGCCATGGACCTTCGTCGAGCAGTACTTC.

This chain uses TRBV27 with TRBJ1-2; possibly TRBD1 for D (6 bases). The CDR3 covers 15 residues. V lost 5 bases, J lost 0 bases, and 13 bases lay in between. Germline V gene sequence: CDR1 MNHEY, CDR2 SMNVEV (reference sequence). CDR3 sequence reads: CASSPGQRPNYGYTF. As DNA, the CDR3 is TGTGCCAGCAGTCCCGGACAGCGTCCTAACTATGGCTACACCTTC.

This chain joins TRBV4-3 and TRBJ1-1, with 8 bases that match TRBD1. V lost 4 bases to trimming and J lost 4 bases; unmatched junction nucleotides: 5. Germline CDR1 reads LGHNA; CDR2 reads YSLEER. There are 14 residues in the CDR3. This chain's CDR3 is CASSPDRVGTEAFF. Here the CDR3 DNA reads TGCGCCAGCAGCCCGGACAGGGTGGGCACTGAAGCTTTCTTT.

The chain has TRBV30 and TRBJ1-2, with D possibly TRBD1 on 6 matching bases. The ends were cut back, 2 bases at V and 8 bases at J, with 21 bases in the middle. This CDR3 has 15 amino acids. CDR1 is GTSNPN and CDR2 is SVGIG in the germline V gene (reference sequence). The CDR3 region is CAWSKDSRWLRGYTF. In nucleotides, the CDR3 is TGTGCCTGGAGTAAGGACAGCCGCTGGCTCAGGGGCTACACCTTC.

CDR3 sequence: CAISGTTTYEQYF. In DNA, the CDR3 is TGTGCCATCAGCGGGACAACGACCTACGAGCAGTACTTC. The chain links TRBV10-3 to TRBJ2-7, with D possibly being TRBD1 (6 bases). CDR3 size: 13 residues. The germline V gene has CDR1 ENHRY and CDR2 SYGVKD. Trimming removed 6 bases from V and 2 bases from J, with 11 bases in between.

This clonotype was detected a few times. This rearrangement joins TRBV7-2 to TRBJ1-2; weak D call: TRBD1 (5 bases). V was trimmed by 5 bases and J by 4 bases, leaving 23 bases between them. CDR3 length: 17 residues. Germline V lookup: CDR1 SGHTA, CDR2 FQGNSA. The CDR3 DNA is TGTGCCAGCAGCCTAGGAGTCGGGCAGGGTTTAGGCTATGGCTACACCTTC. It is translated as CASSLGVGQGLGYGYTF. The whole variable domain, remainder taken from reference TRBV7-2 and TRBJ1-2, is GAGVSQSPSNKVTEKGKDVELRCDPISGHTALYWYRQSLGQGLEFLIYFQGNSAPDKSGLPSDRFSAERTGGSVSTLTIQRTQQEDSAVYLCASSLGVGQGLGYGYTFGSGTRLTVV.

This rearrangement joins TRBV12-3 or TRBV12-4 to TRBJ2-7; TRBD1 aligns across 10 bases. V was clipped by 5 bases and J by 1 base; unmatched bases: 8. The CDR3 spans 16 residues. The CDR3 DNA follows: TGTGCCAGCAGTGCTCCACGGACAGGGGGTTCCTACGAGCAGTACTTC. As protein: CASSAPRTGGSYEQYF.

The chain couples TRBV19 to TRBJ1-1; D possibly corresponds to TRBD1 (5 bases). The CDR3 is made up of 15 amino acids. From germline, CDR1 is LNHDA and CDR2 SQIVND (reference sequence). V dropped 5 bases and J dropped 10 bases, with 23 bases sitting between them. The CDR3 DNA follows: TGTGCCAGTAGTGACGACAGACGAAGGACCCTGTCAGCTTTCTTT. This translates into CASSDDRRRTLSAFF. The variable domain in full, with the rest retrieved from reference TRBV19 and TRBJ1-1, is DGGITQSPKYLFRKEGQNVTLSCEQNLNHDAMYWYRQDPGQGLRLIYYSQIVNDFQKGDIAEGYSVSREKKESFPLTVTSAQKNPTAFYLCASSDDRRRTLSAFFGQGTRLTVV.

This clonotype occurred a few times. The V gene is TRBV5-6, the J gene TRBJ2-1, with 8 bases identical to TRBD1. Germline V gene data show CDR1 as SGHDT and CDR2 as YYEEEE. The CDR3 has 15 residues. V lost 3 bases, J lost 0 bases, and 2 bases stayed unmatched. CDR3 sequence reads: CASSSGQGSYNEQFF. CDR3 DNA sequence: TGTGCCAGCAGCTCCGGACAGGGCTCCTACAATGAGCAGTTCTTC.

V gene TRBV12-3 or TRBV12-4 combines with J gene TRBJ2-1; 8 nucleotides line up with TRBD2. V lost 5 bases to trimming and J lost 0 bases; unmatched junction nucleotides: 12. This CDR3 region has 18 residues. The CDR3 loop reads CASSPGSGNSASYNEQFF. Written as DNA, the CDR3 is TGTGCCAGCAGTCCCGGTAGCGGGAATTCGGCCTCCTACAATGAGCAGTTCTTC.